Included here is one T cell receptor (beta chain) sequence, with context. The antigen is undetermined. The CDR3 runs 12 residues. Germline values: CDR1 MDHEN, CDR2 SYDVKM. The V end was cut by 6 bases, the J end by 4 bases, with 10 bases between. The sample is drawn from a study of OX40 agonist ivuxolimab in advanced cancers. Across the whole study: Head and neck, renal cell, melanoma or hepatocellular carcinoma were the cancers that dose-escalation patients had. Averaging about 60 years in age, with a range of roughly 23 to 80, the cohort was around 87% male. Regarding the study as a whole: The average count of expanded clones was higher among CD8+ T cells than among CD4+.

Clones were read by immunoSEQ multiplex PCR, and TCRdb kept only the in-frame ones, dropping some. This sample yields tens of thousands of clones, of which roughly 86% are seen a single time; about 0.8% belongs to the top ten. The receptor comes from an adult with an advanced solid tumor such as melanoma, head and neck, liver or kidney cancer. Sequenced here: CD4+ or CD8+ T cells sorted from blood, sampled in a trial of the OX40 agonist ivuxolimab. The chain has TRBV28 and TRBJ2-7; D is perhaps TRBD2 (5 bases). CDR3 protein: CASSGNLYEQYF. DNA for the CDR3: TGTGCCAGCAGCGGGAATCTTTACGAGCAGTACTTC.